One and the same sample provided the 22 T cell receptor beta chains below, sequenced in a study of tumor and adjacent non-tumor tissue in lung cancer. This sample's RNA came from whole unsorted tissue. A modified ARM-PCR protocol with three rounds of nested PCR amplified TCRbeta. Each CDR3 protein is one row after TCRdb ran MiXCR on the multiplex PCR reads. This sample yields 100,000 to 120,000 distinct CDR3 sequences, of which approximately 87% are seen a single time; about 22% belongs to the top ten. The source material was lung tumor tissue. The receptors stem from a man in his 70s with non-small cell lung cancer.

On this clonotype itself: The junction and the germline gene differ at one end; a read error may be behind it. This chain links TRBV10-1 with TRBJ2-4, with D perhaps TRBD2 (6 bases). Per germline, CDR1 WNHNN and CDR2 SYGVQD (reference sequence). This CDR3 is built from 14 residues. The CDR3 is CASSESGLAGVQYF. CDR3 bases: TGCGCCAGTAGTGAATCGGGACTTGCCGGCGTTCAGTACTTC.

In regard to this clonotype: Sequence at one end of the junction differs from germline and may be a read error. The gene calls are TRBV6-5 and TRBJ2-3, with D tentatively TRBD1 or TRBD2 (5 bases each). Germline CDR1 reads MNHEY; CDR2 reads SVGAGI. The CDR3 is 15 amino acids. CDR3 protein: CTSGPVAGRTDTQYF. CDR3 bases: TGTACCAGCGGCCCGGTCGCAGGGCGGACAGATACGCAGTATTTT.

This clonotype has only one observation. A much more abundant neighbour one base away suggests this may be a read error. The rearrangement uses TRBV28 and TRBJ1-4; weak D call: TRBD1 (5 bases). This CDR3 contains 16 residues. Germline V lookup: CDR1 MDHEN, CDR2 SYDVKM. V lost 6 bases and J lost 3, with 17 bases in between. As DNA, the CDR3 is TGTGCCAGCAGCCGATCAAGGGGCCAGGCTAATGAAAAACTGTTTTTT. Protein: CASSRSRGQANEKLFF.

Of note for this clonotype: A much larger clone is a single base away; this may be a read error. The chain has TRBV28 and TRBJ1-2; unclear D gene. The CDR3 loop spans 12 amino acids. Trimming cost V 8 bases and J 5 bases, with 12 bases left between them. Germline V lookup: CDR1 MDHEN, CDR2 SYDVKM. The DNA for the CDR3 is TGTGCCAGCTATAGGTCAGAGTATGGCTACACCTTC. Its protein is CASYRSEYGYTF.

Comment on this clonotype: A read error is possible here, since a much larger clone lies one base away. V and J are TRBV5-1 and TRBJ2-7; 10 nucleotides match TRBD1. The CDR3 loop spans 15 amino acids. CDR1 and CDR2 (germline): SGHRS, YFSETQ. The V gene end was trimmed by 6 bases and the J gene end by 6 bases; junction bases not matched to a gene: 12. CDR3 loop: CASNRGGTGVLEQYF. The CDR3 DNA is TGCGCCAGCAACCGGGGGGGGACAGGGGTCCTCGAGCAGTACTTC.

As to this clonotype: It is likely a read error, because the conserved phenylalanine at the end of the CDR3 is missing. This chain connects TRBV5-1 to TRBJ2-1; D gene unclear. Germline-derived CDR1 and CDR2 are SGHRS and YFSETQ. This CDR3 is built from 13 residues. The V gene lost 4 bases and the J gene lost 5 bases, with 10 bases spanning the gap. The CDR3 sequence is CASSMVVDNEQFS. In DNA form, the CDR3 reads TGCGCCAGCAGCATGGTAGTTGACAATGAGCAGTTCTCC.

Turning to this clonotype: No conserved phenylalanine or tryptophan is present at the end of the CDR3, so a read error is the likely explanation. It is unclear where the CDR3 begins or ends on the DNA, so no DNA is shown, and the CDR3 is as TCRdb lists it. The chain links TRBV10-3 to TRBJ2-2. Looked up from germline, CDR1 is ENHRY and CDR2 is SYGVKD. The CDR3 adds up to 15 amino acids, both ends counted. The CDR3 here is CAIIGVDRDTGEPFL.

This clonotype was counted a single time. V is TRBV12-3 or TRBV12-4 and J is TRBJ1-3; 9 nucleotides line up with TRBD1. V trimming: 9 bases; J trimming: 0 bases; junction bases outside the gene matches: 15. CDR3 length: 18 residues. The CDR3 nucleotides read TGTGCCAGTAGTCGTCTCGGGACAGGGATTGGCTCTGGAAACACCATATATTTT. Amino acid sequence: CASSRLGTGIGSGNTIYF.

This clonotype was observed a single time. The J gene is TRBJ2-3, the V gene TRBV14; a weak D match, TRBD2 (6 bases). Looked up from germline, CDR1 is SGHDN and CDR2 is FVKESK. This CDR3 is built from 15 residues. The CDR3 DNA reads TGTCTCAGCACCCGGGACTCCGATGCCATAGATACGCAGTATTTT. Protein sequence: CLSTRDSDAIDTQYF.

This clonotype came up once. This rearrangement joins TRBV11-2 to TRBJ2-5; weak D call: TRBD2 (5 bases). This CDR3 comprises 16 residues. Germline loops: CDR1 SGHAT, CDR2 FQNNGV. Trimming pared 5 bases from V and 5 bases from J, leaving 21 bases between. This CDR3 reads CASSQTPGRRNETQYF. In DNA form, the CDR3 reads TGTGCCAGCAGCCAAACTCCTGGCAGGAGGAATGAGACCCAGTACTTC.

The chain uses TRBV7-8 and TRBJ2-2; D is undetermined. The CDR3 runs 15 residues. Deletions cut 1 base from V and 1 base from J, with 7 bases between. Germline values: CDR1 SGHVS, CDR2 FQNEAQ. The CDR3 region has the DNA TGTGCCAGCAGCTTAGTAACGCGGAACACCGGGGAGCTGTTTTTT. Protein: CASSLVTRNTGELFF.

This clonotype was seen many times. V and J are TRBV12-3 or TRBV12-4 and TRBJ2-3, with 9 bases that match TRBD1. With 1 base clipped from V and 5 bases from J, the junction kept 4 bases outside the gene matches. The CDR3 consists of 15 residues. Written as DNA, the CDR3 is TGTGCCAGCAGTTTAGGACAGGGGGATGGAGATACGCAGTATTTT. This gives the protein CASSLGQGDGDTQYF.

As to this clonotype: Its ends do not fully match the called genes, so a read error is possible. This rearrangement joins TRBV29-1 to TRBJ2-7; D gene uncertain. Germline V CDR1 and CDR2: SQVTM, ANQGSEA. The CDR3 runs 13 residues. CDR3 nucleotide sequence: TGCAGCGTTGGGGCAAGTGGGATGCAGGAGCAGTACTTT. This translates into CSVGASGMQEQYF.

This clonotype turned up a few times. The chain carries TRBV6-2 or TRBV6-3 and TRBJ2-5, with 7 nucleotides matching TRBD1. V lost 2 bases to trimming and J lost 1 base; unmatched junction nucleotides: 7. CDR1 and CDR2 from the germline V gene are MNHEY and SVGEGT. The length of the CDR3 is 16 residues. DNA for the CDR3: TGTGCCAGCAGTTACAACGGACAGGACCCCCAAGAGACCCAGTACTTC. Amino acids: CASSYNGQDPQETQYF.

With respect to this clonotype: Given the absence of the conserved phenylalanine or tryptophan at the CDR3 end, a read error is likely. The chain is built from TRBV5-4 and TRBJ1-2, with 9 bases aligning to TRBD1. Germline loops: CDR1 SGHNT, CDR2 YYREEE (reference sequence). CDR3 length equals 17 residues. The CDR3 coding sequence is TGTGCCAGCAGCTTGGGGGAGAGGGGACAGGGACCCCATGGTTACACCTCC. This codes for CASSLGERGQGPHGYTS.

Of note for this clonotype: The junction departs from germline at one end; a sequencing error may be responsible. V is TRBV28 and J is TRBJ2-4; weak D call: TRBD2 (5 bases). CDR1 is MDHEN and CDR2 is SYDVKM in the germline V gene. CDR3 length: 15 residues. CDR3 protein: CASSLYTLAKNVQYF. Here the CDR3 DNA reads TGTGCCAGCAGTTTATATACTCTAGCCAAAAACGTTCAGTACTTC. The full variable domain, in which reference TRBV28 and TRBJ2-4 provide the parts outside the CDR3, is DVKVTQSSRYLVKRTGEKVFLECVQDMDHENMFWYRQDPGLGLRLIYFSYDVKMKEKGDIPEGYSVSREKKERFSLILESASTNQTSMYLCASSLYTLAKNVQYFGAGTRLSVL.

Comment on this clonotype: The CDR3 does not close with the conserved phenylalanine or tryptophan, likely indicating a read error. V usage is TRBV6-5 and J usage is TRBJ1-6; 9 positions match TRBD1. The CDR3 totals 15 residues. V shed 8 bases and J 7 bases; nucleotides not matched to a gene: 9. The germline V gene encodes CDR1 MNHEY and CDR2 SVGAGI. The DNA for the CDR3 is TGTGCCAGCGGCTCGACGACAGGGGGAAATTCACCCCTCCACTTA. Amino acids: CASGSTTGGNSPLHL.

This clonotype has just one count. This clone may be a read error of a much larger clone one base away. The chain is built from TRBV28 and TRBJ2-5; TRBD2 matches 12 bases. Germline V lookup: CDR1 MDHEN, CDR2 SYDVKM. The CDR3 consists of 15 residues. The V and J ends lost 6 bases and 10 bases, in that order; junction bases with no gene match: 12. This chain's CDR3 is CASRLTSGSLQIQYF. The CDR3 DNA reads TGTGCCAGCAGACTGACTAGCGGGAGCCTCCAGATCCAGTACTTC.

This clonotype was counted a few times. This could be a read error, since a much larger clone is one nucleotide away. V is TRBV12-3 or TRBV12-4 and J is TRBJ1-5; TRBD1 agrees at 9 bases. The CDR3 is 15 amino acids. CDR3 bases: TGTACCAGCAGTTTCGAAACAGGGGGCTTTCAGCCCCAGCATTTT. As protein: CTSSFETGGFQPQHF.

Worth noting for this clonotype: At one end, the junction sequence differs from germline, possibly due to a read error. The CDR3 nucleotides are TGTGCCAGCACCTTGAACGCTAACTATGGCTACACCTTC. It encodes CASTLNANYGYTF. The chain is built from TRBV5-4 and TRBJ1-2, with D uncertain. This CDR3 comprises 13 residues. From germline, CDR1 is SGHNT and CDR2 YYREEE (reference sequence).

This clonotype showed up many times. The rearrangement links TRBV20-1 to TRBJ2-4; TRBD2 agrees at 13 bases. CDR3 size: 15 residues. V trimming: 6 bases; J trimming: 7 bases; junction bases outside the gene matches: 9. Germline-derived CDR1 and CDR2 are DFQATT and SNEGSKA (reference sequence). The CDR3 loop reads CSARTSGGFRNIQYF. CDR3 nucleotide sequence: TGCAGTGCACGGACTAGCGGGGGATTCAGGAACATTCAGTACTTC.

About this clonotype itself: This clone may be a read error of a much larger clone one base away. The chain has TRBV2 and TRBJ1-6; D not certain. The ends were cut back, 8 bases at V and 10 bases at J, with 15 bases in the middle. The CDR3 has 13 residues. CDR1 SNHLY and CDR2 FYNNEI come from the germline V gene. CDR3 DNA: TGTGCCAGCTGCATACAGTTCAAATCACCCCTCCACTTT. Translating gives CASCIQFKSPLHF.